This T cell receptor (beta chain) derives from a study of OX40 agonist ivuxolimab in advanced cancers. The CDR3 spans 17 residues. Trimming at V came to 5 bases and at J to 2 bases, leaving 13 bases not matched to a gene. The germline V gene encodes CDR1 SGHTA and CDR2 FQGNSA. Generated by immunoSEQ multiplex PCR, the TCRdb table keeps only in-frame clones and is missing some. The repertoire holds about 130,000 clones, with just over 90% as singletons. This receptor was obtained from an adult with an advanced solid tumor such as melanoma, head and neck, liver or kidney cancer. The V call is TRBV7-2, the J call TRBJ2-7, with 9 positions matching TRBD2. This specimen was CD4+ or CD8+ T cells sorted from blood, taken in a trial of the OX40 agonist ivuxolimab. CDR3 nucleotides: TGTGCCAGCAGCCCCAATCTTAGCGGGGGCCTCCCCTACGAGCAGTACTTC. Its translation is CASSPNLSGGLPYEQYF.